This T cell receptor (beta chain) was captured in a study of blood T cell repertoires in COVID-19. Assay used: immunoSEQ multiplex PCR; TCRdb lists only in-frame clones, some missing. The sample includes some 72,000 clones, more than 85% of them seen just once. V lost 0 bases to trimming and J lost 8 bases, with 16 bases between them. The CDR3 covers 15 residues. Sequenced sample: peripheral blood. The TCR comes from a man aged 60 to 69 with acute or convalescent COVID-19. The rearrangement links TRBV23-1 to TRBJ1-2; D is possibly TRBD1 (5 bases). TRBV23-1 falls under the ORF class, with uncertain function. CDR3 protein: CASSQSPGGTDGYTF. CDR3 sequence (DNA): TGCGCCAGCAGTCAATCACCCGGGGGTACAGACGGCTACACCTTC.